These 14 T cell receptor beta chains were all obtained from the same sample, sequenced in a study of T cells in Graves' hyperthyroidism and ophthalmopathy. RNA transcripts served as the template for amplifying TCR beta CDR3 regions. The study used the HTBI primer set for a first-round RT-PCR of the TCR CDR3. TCRdb passed the multiplex PCR reads through MiXCR, listing each CDR3 protein once. The sample yields 750,000 to 900,000 distinct CDR3 sequences, over 35% seen once. Sequencing used blood. These receptors were taken from a young man with Graves' hyperthyroidism.

This clonotype has at least ten counts. The V and J genes are TRBV7-6 and TRBJ1-1, with D maybe TRBD1 (5 bases). The CDR3 totals 14 residues. In germline, CDR1 is SGHVS, CDR2 FNYEAQ. With 5 bases removed from V and 5 bases from J, the gap between germline ends came to 15 bases. CDR3 coding DNA: TGTGCCAGCAGCCTTGGGGCCCTGCGGACTGAAGCTTTCTTT. This gives the protein CASSLGALRTEAFF.

Ten or more counts support this clonotype. This chain links TRBV20-1 with TRBJ1-6; 7 bases align to TRBD1. With V trimmed by 0 bases and J by 5 bases, 7 bases remained unmatched. Germline lookup yields CDR1 DFQATT and CDR2 SNEGSKA (reference sequence). The CDR3 length is 16 residues. CDR3 loop: CSARDRPTGDNSPLHF. CDR3 DNA sequence: TGCAGTGCTAGAGATCGTCCAACAGGGGATAATTCACCCCTCCACTTT.

The chain combines TRBV7-9 with TRBJ2-5; D gene uncertain. V lost 3 bases, J lost 0 bases, and 11 bases lay in between. The length of the CDR3 is 15 residues. Germline loops: CDR1 SEHNR, CDR2 FQNEAQ (reference sequence). The CDR3: CASSLENDNQETQYF. The DNA for the CDR3 is TGTGCCAGCAGCTTGGAAAACGACAACCAAGAGACCCAGTACTTC.

This clonotype was counted ten times or more. CDR3 sequence: CATSGSRGSGQPQHF. The CDR3 region has the DNA TGTGCCACCAGCGGGTCACGGGGGTCCGGGCAGCCCCAGCATTTT. The chain carries TRBV15 and TRBJ1-5; maybe TRBD1 (5 bases). This CDR3 comprises 15 residues. Trimming took off 5 bases at V and 7 bases at J, with 18 bases between the two ends. The germline gives CDR1 LNHNV, CDR2 YYDKDF (reference sequence).

This clonotype was seen a few times. The J gene is TRBJ2-3, the V gene TRBV29-1; no clear D. Looked up from germline, CDR1 is SQVTM and CDR2 is ANQGSEA. CDR3 size: 11 residues. V was cut by 4 bases and J by 2 bases, with 4 bases left in between. The CDR3 here is CSVGDTDTQYF. CDR3 coding DNA: TGCAGCGTTGGGGACACAGATACGCAGTATTTT.

This clonotype was seen repeatedly, ten times or more. V gene TRBV15 combines with J gene TRBJ1-3, with 7 bases aligning to TRBD1. CDR3 length: 15 amino acids. The germline V gene has CDR1 LNHNV and CDR2 YYDKDF (reference sequence). V lost 0 bases and J lost 3; bases outside the gene matches: 2. The CDR3 bases are TGTGCCACCAGCAGAGATGACAGGGATGGAAACACCATATATTTT. Its protein product is CATSRDDRDGNTIYF.

Of note for this clonotype: Sequence at one end of the junction differs from germline and may be a read error. The rearrangement joins TRBV7-3 to TRBJ1-1; 8 bases are shared with TRBD1. This CDR3 has 12 amino acids. Germline-derived CDR1 and CDR2 are SGHTA and FQGTGA. The CDR3 DNA follows: TGCGCCTCTGGACAGGGAGTCACTGAAGCTTTCTTT. Its translation is CASGQGVTEAFF.

Only a few counts were recorded for this clonotype. This chain connects TRBV7-2 to TRBJ2-7; D tentatively reads TRBD1 or TRBD2 (5 bases each). Per the germline V gene, CDR1 is SGHTA and CDR2 is FQGNSA. The CDR3 spans 14 residues. The V and J ends lost 5 bases and 6 bases respectively, with 17 bases between them. CDR3 sequence reads: CASSQEATGGEQYF. The CDR3 DNA is TGTGCCAGCAGCCAAGAAGCAACAGGAGGCGAGCAGTACTTC.

This clonotype was detected many times. The V call is TRBV19, the J call TRBJ1-5; tentatively, D is TRBD1 (5 bases). The germline V gene encodes CDR1 LNHDA and CDR2 SQIVND (reference sequence). The V end was cut by 3 bases, the J end by 5 bases, with 8 bases between. This CDR3 is built from 13 residues. In DNA form, the CDR3 reads TGTGCCAGTAGTATGGGGGGTTATCAGCCCCAGCATTTT. This encodes CASSMGGYQPQHF.

J is TRBJ1-2 and V is TRBV20-1; D is possibly TRBD1 (6 bases). The CDR3 is 14 residues long. Germline CDR1 reads DFQATT; CDR2 reads SNEGSKA (reference sequence). V was pared by 7 bases and J by 4 bases, with 19 bases between. The CDR3 DNA sequence: TGCAGTGTGGGAAATCCGGGACATGTCTATGGCTACACCTTC. Amino acids: CSVGNPGHVYGYTF.

The chain has TRBV6-6 and TRBJ2-5; 12 nucleotides match TRBD2. The germline gives CDR1 MNHNY, CDR2 SVGAGI (reference sequence). The CDR3 is 17 amino acids. V gave up 5 bases and J gave up 5 bases; unmatched junction bases: 12. The CDR3: CASSEVLAGGPRETQYF. The DNA for the CDR3 is TGTGCCAGCAGTGAAGTGCTAGCGGGAGGGCCCCGTGAGACCCAGTACTTC.

This sequence joins TRBV29-1 and TRBJ1-4; D remains ambiguous. Germline lookup yields CDR1 SQVTM and CDR2 ANQGSEA. CDR3 length: 13 residues. V lost 4 bases, J lost 6 bases, and 12 bases lay in between. The CDR3 reads CSVVYGWDEKLFF. The CDR3 bases are TGCAGCGTTGTATACGGGTGGGATGAAAAACTGTTTTTT.

This clonotype was recorded a few times. CDR3 protein: CASSLGQALKEKLFF. The CDR3 DNA reads as TGTGCCAGCAGCCTCGGACAGGCACTTAAAGAAAAACTGTTTTTT. This chain uses TRBV7-9 with TRBJ1-4; 7 positions match TRBD1. The J segment lost 8 bases and the V segment lost 5 bases, leaving 11 bases of the junction unmatched. There are 15 residues in the CDR3. Germline V gives CDR1 SEHNR, CDR2 FQNEAQ (reference sequence).

Many counts were recorded for this clonotype. V usage is TRBV7-2 and J usage is TRBJ1-1, with TRBD1 as a possible D gene (5 bases). The germline V gene has CDR1 SGHTA and CDR2 FQGNSA. Between the trimmed V and J ends, which lost 1 base and 1 base, there was a span of 10 bases. This CDR3 comprises 15 residues. CDR3 coding DNA: TGTGCCAGCAGCTTAGGAAGGGGATGGAACACTGAAGCTTTCTTT. Translation gives CASSLGRGWNTEAFF.